This T cell receptor beta chain was captured in a study of cytomegalovirus exposure and HLA in healthy donors. Study context: In a later analysis, the roughly 120 validation repertoires were reported to have used the same platform as the roughly 600 first-cohort repertoires.

V lost 0 bases, J lost 9 bases, and 9 bases lay in between. The CDR3 totals 13 residues. CDR1 and CDR2 from the germline V gene are SEHNR and FQNEAQ (reference sequence). Study-wide findings and caveats: The classifier reportedly diagnosed cytomegalovirus status with high sensitivity and specificity. The investigators catalogued 164 TCR beta chains as cytomegalovirus-associated.

For this clone: What it binds is not known.

Assay: immunoSEQ multiplex PCR; the TCRdb copy retains only in-frame clones and omits some. The repertoire includes a few hundred thousand clones, around 86% of them detected once, and around 0.84% sits in the top ten. The TCR was taken from a woman under 30 in good health and CMV-seronegative. The rearrangement uses TRBV7-9 and TRBJ2-1; D gene ambiguous. Sample: PBMCs. The CDR3 sequence is CASSLADFTEQFF. CDR3 in DNA: TGTGCCAGCAGCTTAGCAGACTTTACTGAGCAGTTCTTC. Based on the CDR3 plus reference TRBV7-9 and TRBJ2-1, the full variable domain is DTGVSQNPRHKITKRGQNVTFRCDPISEHNRLYWYRQTLGQGPEFLTYFQNEAQLEKSRLLSDRFSAERPKGSFSTLEIQRTEQGDSAMYLCASSLADFTEQFFGPGTRLTVL.